These 26 T cell receptor beta chains originate from one sample sequenced in a study of sequential checkpoint blockade in melanoma. Assay: immunoSEQ multiplex PCR; the TCRdb copy retains only in-frame clones and omits some. Of tens of thousands of clones listed, around 65% were seen once; the top ten hold about a fifth. The treatment is: randomized to nivolumab then ipilimumab (arm A) or the reverse (arm B). This specimen consisted of CD8+ T cells sorted from blood (inferred from file names), obtained from a patient given nivolumab and ipilimumab in sequence. These receptors all stem from a human donor with melanoma.

The chain combines TRBV7-3 with TRBJ2-2; 7 bases are shared with TRBD2. Trimming removed 5 bases from V and 1 base from J; junction bases left unmatched: 1. Germline CDR1 SGHTA, CDR2 FQGTGA. The CDR3 covers 14 residues. The CDR3 sequence: CASSTGGNTGELFF. The CDR3 DNA reads TGTGCCAGCAGCACGGGGGGGAACACCGGGGAGCTGTTTTTT.

Only a few counts were recorded for this clone. The chain links TRBV4-3 to TRBJ2-3, with a tentative D call TRBD2 (6 bases). Trimming took 1 base from V and 3 from J, leaving 14 bases between them. Looked up from germline, CDR1 is LGHNA and CDR2 is YSLEER. The CDR3 has 16 amino acids. Here the CDR3 reads CASSQGLEGGTDTQYF. The CDR3 nucleotides read TGCGCCAGCAGCCAAGGACTAGAAGGAGGGACAGATACGCAGTATTTT.

The CDR3 is CASSQQGAYGYTF. Written as DNA, the CDR3 is TGTGCCAGCAGTCAACAGGGTGCCTATGGCTACACCTTC. The J gene is TRBJ1-2, the V gene TRBV27, with D possibly matching TRBD1 (6 bases). This CDR3 spans 13 amino acids. CDR1 is MNHEY, CDR2 SMNVEV, per germline (reference sequence). The V gene lost 5 bases and the J gene lost 4 bases, with 11 bases spanning the gap.

V gene TRBV11-1 combines with J gene TRBJ1-1; unclear D gene. Deletions cut 5 bases from V and 1 base from J, with 8 bases between. CDR1 and CDR2 from the germline V gene are SGHAT and FQDESV (reference sequence). This CDR3 contains 13 residues. The CDR3 here is CASSRGGNTEAFF. DNA of the CDR3: TGTGCCAGCAGCCGCGGTGGGAACACTGAAGCTTTCTTT.

This clone has just a few counts. Written as DNA, the CDR3 is TGTGCCACCTCTGCCGTTAGCGGGGGGCAAAACATTCAGTACTTC. The encoded protein is CATSAVSGGQNIQYF. This chain joins TRBV7-9 and TRBJ2-4, with 10 nucleotides matching TRBD2. CDR1 and CDR2 (germline): SEHNR, FQNEAQ (reference sequence). The V and J ends lost 10 bases and 5 bases, in that order; junction bases with no gene match: 11. The CDR3 is 15 residues long. Full variable domain (outside the CDR3, taken from reference TRBV7-9 and TRBJ2-4): DTGVSQNPRHKITKRGQNVTFRCDPISEHNRLYWYRQTLGQGPEFLTYFQNEAQLEKSRLLSDRFSAERPKGSFSTLEIQRTEQGDSAMYLCATSAVSGGQNIQYFGAGTRLSVL.

This chain links TRBV4-1 with TRBJ2-3, with D perhaps matching TRBD2 (6 bases). Germline V CDR1 and CDR2: MGHRA, YSYEKL. The CDR3 has 17 residues. With 4 bases removed from V and 2 bases from J, the gap between germline ends came to 19 bases. This chain's CDR3 is CASSPIGTAAVTDTQYF. The CDR3 region has the DNA TGCGCCAGCAGCCCAATCGGGACTGCGGCTGTCACAGATACGCAGTATTTT.

V gene TRBV7-3 combines with J gene TRBJ1-1; a weak D match, TRBD1 (5 bases). V was trimmed by 5 bases and J by 0 bases, leaving 7 bases between them. The CDR3 contains 13 residues. Per the germline V gene, CDR1 is SGHTA and CDR2 is FQGTGA. Here the CDR3 reads CASSRQLNTEAFF. CDR3 bases: TGTGCCAGCAGCCGACAGCTGAACACTGAAGCTTTCTTT.

This clone was observed a single time. The chain links TRBV7-2 to TRBJ1-2, with D hard to call. The germline CDR1 and CDR2 sequences are SGHTA and FQGNSA. There are 15 residues in the CDR3. V lost 4 bases and J lost 4, with 16 bases in between. Here the CDR3 reads CASSSHTPATYGYTF. The CDR3 bases are TGTGCCAGCAGCTCCCACACCCCCGCAACCTATGGCTACACCTTC.

The chain recombines TRBV7-2 with TRBJ1-6; unclear D gene. Germline-derived CDR1 and CDR2 are SGHTA and FQGNSA. The CDR3 runs 17 residues. Trimming took off 2 bases at V and 7 bases at J, with 18 bases between the two ends. The CDR3 spells CASSLIPGSSRNSPLHF. The DNA of the CDR3 is TGTGCCAGCAGCTTAATCCCGGGGAGTTCAAGAAATTCACCCCTCCACTTT. Full variable domain (rest looked up from reference TRBV7-2 and TRBJ1-6): GAGVSQSPSNKVTEKGKDVELRCDPISGHTALYWYRQSLGQGLEFLIYFQGNSAPDKSGLPSDRFSAERTGGSVSTLTIQRTQQEDSAVYLCASSLIPGSSRNSPLHFGNGTRLTVT.

CDR3 in DNA: TGTGCCAGCAGCTCGTTGACAGGATACTACGAGCAGTACTTC. Amino acid sequence: CASSSLTGYYEQYF. The chain couples TRBV7-2 to TRBJ2-7, with a possible D match to TRBD1 (6 bases). The V and J ends lost 4 bases and 3 bases respectively, with 13 bases between them. Germline loops: CDR1 SGHTA, CDR2 FQGNSA. The CDR3 loop spans 14 amino acids.

The V and J genes are TRBV14 and TRBJ1-2; 7 bases are a match to TRBD1. Germline V gene sequence: CDR1 SGHDN, CDR2 FVKESK. There are 15 residues in the CDR3. V gave up 4 bases and J gave up 5 bases; unmatched junction bases: 10. CDR3 nucleotides: TGTGCCAGCAGCCTCCGGGACAGCGAGGTTTATGGCTACACCTTC. Translating it yields CASSLRDSEVYGYTF.

The DNA for the CDR3 is TGTGCCAGCAGCCACCCCACAGGGGTGGATCAGCCCCAGCATTTT. Translated: CASSHPTGVDQPQHF. V gene TRBV2 combines with J gene TRBJ1-5, with 7 bases that match TRBD1. Trimming removed 6 bases from V and 5 bases from J; junction bases left unmatched: 10. This CDR3 has 15 amino acids. Germline V gene sequence: CDR1 SNHLY, CDR2 FYNNEI.

This chain joins TRBV29-1 and TRBJ2-3, with TRBD2 matching over 10 bases. This CDR3 is built from 14 residues. With V trimmed by 6 bases and J by 4 bases, 7 bases remained unmatched. CDR1 is SQVTM, CDR2 ANQGSEA, per germline. The CDR3 spells CSVQAGGRSDTQYF. The DNA of the CDR3 is TGCAGCGTCCAAGCGGGGGGGCGATCAGATACGCAGTATTTT.

This clone was counted only a few times. The gene calls are TRBV5-8 and TRBJ2-3; a possible D gene is TRBD2 (5 bases). Germline CDR1 is SGHTS and CDR2 is YDEGEE. V was cut by 1 base and J by 5 bases, with 11 bases left in between. This CDR3 region has 14 residues. The CDR3 here is CASSLFRGVDTQYF. The CDR3 region has the DNA TGTGCCAGCAGCTTGTTCCGGGGAGTAGATACGCAGTATTTT. Using reference TRBV5-8 and TRBJ2-3 for the parts outside the CDR3, the full variable domain is EAGVTQSPTHLIKTRGQQATLRCSPISGHTSVYWYQQALGLGLQFLLWYDEGEERNRGNFPPRFSGRQFPNYSSELNVNALELEDSALYLCASSLFRGVDTQYFGPGTRLTVL.

The J gene is TRBJ2-7, the V gene TRBV4-3, with 8 nucleotides matching TRBD1. The trim removed 1 base at V and 4 bases at J, leaving 3 bases unmatched. This CDR3 has 14 residues. Germline-derived CDR1 and CDR2 are LGHNA and YSLEER. CDR3 loop: CASSQGTGRYEQYF. CDR3 bases: TGCGCCAGCAGCCAAGGGACAGGGCGGTACGAGCAGTACTTC.

V is TRBV5-1 and J is TRBJ2-1; 8 positions agree with TRBD1. From germline, CDR1 is SGHRS and CDR2 YFSETQ. V was clipped by 4 bases and J by 7 bases; unmatched bases: 13. The CDR3 has 16 residues. The CDR3 loop reads CASSRWSLGQANEQFF. CDR3 nucleotides: TGCGCCAGCAGCCGATGGTCACTGGGACAGGCGAATGAGCAGTTCTTC. Together with reference TRBV5-1 and TRBJ2-1, the CDR3 gives the full variable domain: KAGVTQTPRYLIKTRGQQVTLSCSPISGHRSVSWYQQTPGQGLQFLFEYFSETQRNKGNFPGRFSGRQFSNSRSEMNVSTLELGDSALYLCASSRWSLGQANEQFFGPGTRLTVL.

This clone was seen more than once but under ten times. This chain's CDR3 is CASRDSGGYTF. CDR3 sequence (DNA): TGTGCCAGCAGAGACAGTGGCGGCTACACCTTC. The chain recombines TRBV6-5 with TRBJ1-2, with a tentative D call TRBD1 (5 bases). This CDR3 has 11 residues. Trimming pared 6 bases from V and 8 bases from J, leaving 10 bases between. Germline V gene sequence: CDR1 MNHEY, CDR2 SVGAGI.

The chain links TRBV9 to TRBJ2-2, with TRBD1 as a possible D gene (6 bases). Trimming stripped 4 bases from V and 4 bases from J, with 20 bases between. The CDR3 consists of 17 residues. Germline assignment: CDR1 SGDLS and CDR2 YYNGEE. The CDR3 DNA reads TGTGCCAGCAGCTCCCTCGAAGGGGGATTGATCACCGGGGAGCTGTTTTTT. Translating gives CASSSLEGGLITGELFF. Variable domain in full (rest from reference TRBV9 and TRBJ2-2): DSGVTQTPKHLITATGQRVTLRCSPRSGDLSVYWYQQSLDQGLQFLIQYYNGEERAKGNILERFSAQQFPDLHSELNLSSLELGDSALYFCASSSLEGGLITGELFFGEGSRLTVL.

The V gene is TRBV5-4, the J gene TRBJ1-2; possibly TRBD1 for D (6 bases). Germline lookup yields CDR1 SGHNT and CDR2 YYREEE (reference sequence). V lost 3 bases and J lost 5, with 8 bases in between. The CDR3 consists of 12 residues. DNA for the CDR3: TGTGCCAGCAGCTCAACAGGGTATGGCTACACCTTC. It specifies CASSSTGYGYTF.

The chain recombines TRBV19 with TRBJ2-1, with 7 bases identical to TRBD1. The CDR3 has 16 residues. The junction had 5 bases not matched to a gene; V was cut back by 1 base and J by 2 bases. CDR1 and CDR2 from the germline V gene are LNHDA and SQIVND (reference sequence). The CDR3 bases are TGTGCCAGTAGTATAGGGACCGGGACAGCCTACAATGAGCAGTTCTTC. Translation gives CASSIGTGTAYNEQFF.

The chain joins TRBV19 to TRBJ2-2, with a weak D call TRBD1 (5 bases). This CDR3 region has 14 residues. Germline V gene data show CDR1 as LNHDA and CDR2 as SQIVND (reference sequence). V gave up 7 bases and J gave up 9 bases, with 18 bases separating them. The CDR3 reads CASNNRFLQRELFF. The CDR3 DNA reads as TGTGCCAGTAACAACAGGTTTCTTCAAAGGGAGCTGTTTTTT.

The chain has TRBV11-2 and TRBJ1-2, with TRBD1 matching 9 bases. The CDR3 contains 15 residues. Germline V gene lookup returns CDR1 SGHAT and CDR2 FQNNGV. The trim removed 2 bases at V and 4 bases at J, leaving 5 bases unmatched. CDR3 nucleotides: TGTGCCAGCAGCTTATCGGGACAGGGAGTCTATGGCTACACCTTC. It codes for CASSLSGQGVYGYTF.

This clone was counted a few times. CDR3 in DNA: TGTGCCAGCAGCGGCGGACTCGGTGGCACTGAAGCTTTCTTT. Encoded protein: CASSGGLGGTEAFF. V gene TRBV5-6 combines with J gene TRBJ1-1; D is unclear. Trimming shortened V by 4 bases and J by 4 bases, and 14 bases separated the two germline ends. Looked up from germline, CDR1 is SGHDT and CDR2 is YYEEEE. CDR3 length equals 14 residues.

CDR3 protein: CASSLGAGNQETQYF. DNA of the CDR3: TGTGCCAGCAGCTTAGGGGCAGGGAACCAAGAGACCCAGTACTTC. This chain links TRBV7-2 with TRBJ2-5; tentative D call: TRBD1 (5 bases). The CDR3 has 15 residues. The germline V and J ends were trimmed by 1 base and 0 bases, with 9 bases remaining between them. From germline, CDR1 is SGHTA and CDR2 FQGNSA. The full variable domain, its missing parts supplied by reference TRBV7-2 and TRBJ2-5, is GAGVSQSPSNKVTEKGKDVELRCDPISGHTALYWYRQSLGQGLEFLIYFQGNSAPDKSGLPSDRFSAERTGGSVSTLTIQRTQQEDSAVYLCASSLGAGNQETQYFGPGTRLLVL.

This clone was observed once. This chain uses TRBV7-8 with TRBJ2-5, with no clear D. Matching the DNA end better, TRBJ2-7 makes the J call doubtful. The CDR3 consists of 15 residues. CDR1 is SGHVS, CDR2 FQNEAQ, per germline. CDR3 protein: CASSLLGASFYEQYF. The CDR3 bases are TGTGCCAGCAGCTTACTTGGAGCCTCGTTCTACGAGCAGTACTTC.

There are many counts of this clone. CDR3 residues: CASSPRENYEQYV. In nucleotides, the CDR3 is TGTGCCAGCAGCCCCCGGGAGAACTACGAGCAGTACGTC. The chain employs TRBV7-8 and TRBJ2-7, with D perhaps matching TRBD2 (6 bases). The CDR3 has 13 amino acids. The germline gives CDR1 SGHVS, CDR2 FQNEAQ. V lost 5 bases and J 3 bases, leaving 11 bases between the germline ends.